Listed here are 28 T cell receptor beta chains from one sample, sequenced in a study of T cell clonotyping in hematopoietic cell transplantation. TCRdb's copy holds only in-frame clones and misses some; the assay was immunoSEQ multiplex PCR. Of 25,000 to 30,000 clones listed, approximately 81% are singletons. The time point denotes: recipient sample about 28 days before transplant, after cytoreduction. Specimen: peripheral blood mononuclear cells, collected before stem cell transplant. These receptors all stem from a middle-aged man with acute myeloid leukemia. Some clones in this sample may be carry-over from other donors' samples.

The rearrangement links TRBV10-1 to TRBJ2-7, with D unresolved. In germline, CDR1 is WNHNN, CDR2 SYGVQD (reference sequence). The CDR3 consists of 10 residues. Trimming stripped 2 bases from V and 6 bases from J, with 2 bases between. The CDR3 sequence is CASSEGEQYF. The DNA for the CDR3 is TGCGCCAGCAGTGAGGGCGAGCAGTACTTC.

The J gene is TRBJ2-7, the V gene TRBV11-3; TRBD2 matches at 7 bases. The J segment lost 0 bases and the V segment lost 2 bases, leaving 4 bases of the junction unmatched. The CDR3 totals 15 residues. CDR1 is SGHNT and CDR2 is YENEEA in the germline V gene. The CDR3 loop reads CASSLSAGVSYEQYF. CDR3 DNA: TGTGCCAGCAGCTTATCGGCGGGAGTCTCCTACGAGCAGTACTTC.

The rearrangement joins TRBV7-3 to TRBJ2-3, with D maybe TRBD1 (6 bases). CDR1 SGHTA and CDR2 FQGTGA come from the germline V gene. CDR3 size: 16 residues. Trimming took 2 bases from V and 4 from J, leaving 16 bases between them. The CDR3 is CASSLWPGAGADTQYF. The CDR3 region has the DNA TGTGCCAGCAGCTTATGGCCAGGGGCAGGCGCAGATACGCAGTATTTT.

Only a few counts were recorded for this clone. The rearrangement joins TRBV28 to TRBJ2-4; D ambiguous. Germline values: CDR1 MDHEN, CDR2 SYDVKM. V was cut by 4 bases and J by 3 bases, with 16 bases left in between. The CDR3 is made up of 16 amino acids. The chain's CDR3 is CASSSPTPVNKNIQYF. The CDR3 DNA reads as TGTGCCAGCAGTTCCCCCACCCCCGTCAACAAAAACATTCAGTACTTC.

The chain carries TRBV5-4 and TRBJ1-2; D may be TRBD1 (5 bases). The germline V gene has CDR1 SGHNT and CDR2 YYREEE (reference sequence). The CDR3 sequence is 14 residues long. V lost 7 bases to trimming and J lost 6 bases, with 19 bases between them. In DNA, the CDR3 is TGTGCCAGCCGACAGAGTGGGGCTATCCATGGCTACACCTTC. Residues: CASRQSGAIHGYTF. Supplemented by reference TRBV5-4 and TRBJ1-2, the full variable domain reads ETGVTQSPTHLIKTRGQQVTLRCSSQSGHNTVSWYQQALGQGPQFIFQYYREEENGRGNFPPRFSGLQFPNYSSELNVNALELDDSALYLCASRQSGAIHGYTFGSGTRLTVV.

CDR3: CASSPNLVGREQYF. Written as DNA, the CDR3 is TGCGCCAGCAGCCCCAACTTGGTGGGTCGCGAGCAGTACTTC. This chain uses TRBV4-3 with TRBJ2-7; D unresolved. Germline V CDR1 and CDR2: LGHNA, YSLEER. Trimming took off 4 bases at V and 6 bases at J, with 16 bases between the two ends. The CDR3 is 14 residues long.

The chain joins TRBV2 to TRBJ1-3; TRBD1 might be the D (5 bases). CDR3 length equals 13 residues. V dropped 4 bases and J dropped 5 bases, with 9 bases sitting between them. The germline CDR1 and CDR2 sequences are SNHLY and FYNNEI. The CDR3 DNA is TGTGCCAGCAGTGGACAGTCCAGAAACACCATATATTTT. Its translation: CASSGQSRNTIYF. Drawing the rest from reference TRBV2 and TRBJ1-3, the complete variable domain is EPEVTQTPSHQVTQMGQEVILRCVPISNHLYFYWYRQILGQKVEFLVSFYNNEISEKSEIFDDQFSVERPDGSNFTLKIRSTKLEDSAMYFCASSGQSRNTIYFGEGSWLTVV.

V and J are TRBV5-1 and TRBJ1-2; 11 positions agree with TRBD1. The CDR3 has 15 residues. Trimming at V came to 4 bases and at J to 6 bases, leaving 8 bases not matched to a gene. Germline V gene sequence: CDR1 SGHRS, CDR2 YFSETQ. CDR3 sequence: CASSPEDRGRDGYTF. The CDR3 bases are TGCGCCAGCAGCCCTGAGGACAGGGGGCGCGATGGCTACACCTTC.

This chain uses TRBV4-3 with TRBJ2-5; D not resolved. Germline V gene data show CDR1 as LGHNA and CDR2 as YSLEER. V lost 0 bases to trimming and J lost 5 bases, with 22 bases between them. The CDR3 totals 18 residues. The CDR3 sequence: CASSQDRPARRTVETQYF. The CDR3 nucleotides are TGCGCCAGCAGCCAAGATCGCCCGGCGAGGCGAACCGTCGAGACCCAGTACTTC.

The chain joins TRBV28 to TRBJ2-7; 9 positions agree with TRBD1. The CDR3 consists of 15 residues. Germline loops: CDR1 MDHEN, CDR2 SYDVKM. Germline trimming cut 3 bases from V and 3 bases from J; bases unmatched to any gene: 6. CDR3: CASSLGTGPHYEQYF. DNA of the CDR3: TGTGCCAGCAGTTTGGGGACAGGGCCACACTACGAGCAGTACTTC.

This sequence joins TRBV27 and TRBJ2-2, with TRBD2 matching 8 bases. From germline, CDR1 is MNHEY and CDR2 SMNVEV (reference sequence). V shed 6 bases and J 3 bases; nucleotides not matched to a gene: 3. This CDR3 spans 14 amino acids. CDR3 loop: CASSLAGYTGELFF. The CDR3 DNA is TGTGCCAGCAGCTTAGCGGGATACACCGGGGAGCTGTTTTTT.

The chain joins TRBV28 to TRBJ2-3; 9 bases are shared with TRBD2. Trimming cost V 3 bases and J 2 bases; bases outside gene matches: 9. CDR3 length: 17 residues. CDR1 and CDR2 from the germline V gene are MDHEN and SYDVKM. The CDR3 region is CASSLTLERGDTDTQYF. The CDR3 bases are TGTGCCAGCAGTTTGACCTTAGAGCGGGGGGACACAGATACGCAGTATTTT.

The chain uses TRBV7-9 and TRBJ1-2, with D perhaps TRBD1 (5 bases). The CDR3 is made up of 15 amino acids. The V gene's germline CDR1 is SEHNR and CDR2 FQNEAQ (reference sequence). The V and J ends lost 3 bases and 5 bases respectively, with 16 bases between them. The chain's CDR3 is CASSFFGDLGYGYTF. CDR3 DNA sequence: TGTGCCAGCAGCTTTTTCGGGGACCTCGGGTATGGCTACACCTTC.

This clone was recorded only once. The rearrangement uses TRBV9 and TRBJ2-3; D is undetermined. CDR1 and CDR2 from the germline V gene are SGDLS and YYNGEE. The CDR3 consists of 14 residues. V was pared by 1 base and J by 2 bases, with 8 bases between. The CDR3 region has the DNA TGTGCCAGCAGCGTATTCGGATACACAGATACGCAGTATTTT. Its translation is CASSVFGYTDTQYF.

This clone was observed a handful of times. CDR3 amino acids: CASSLQEVSGYTF. CDR3 in DNA: TGTGCCAGCAGCTTACAGGAGGTTTCTGGCTACACCTTC. The chain joins TRBV7-9 to TRBJ1-2; D is uncertain. With 2 bases removed from V and 7 bases from J, the gap between germline ends came to 11 bases. Germline assignment: CDR1 SEHNR and CDR2 FQNEAQ (reference sequence). The CDR3 is 13 residues long.

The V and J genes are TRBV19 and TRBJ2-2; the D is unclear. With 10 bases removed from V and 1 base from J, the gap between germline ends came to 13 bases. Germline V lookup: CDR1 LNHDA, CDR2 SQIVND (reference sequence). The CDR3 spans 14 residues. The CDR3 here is CATNVRLNTGELFF. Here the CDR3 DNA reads TGTGCCACCAACGTTCGCCTGAACACCGGGGAGCTGTTTTTT.

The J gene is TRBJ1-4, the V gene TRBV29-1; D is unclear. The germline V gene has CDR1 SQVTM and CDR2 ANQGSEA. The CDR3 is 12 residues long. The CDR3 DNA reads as TGCAGTGTCTCCTCAACTAATGAAAAACTGTTTTTT. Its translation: CSVSSTNEKLFF.

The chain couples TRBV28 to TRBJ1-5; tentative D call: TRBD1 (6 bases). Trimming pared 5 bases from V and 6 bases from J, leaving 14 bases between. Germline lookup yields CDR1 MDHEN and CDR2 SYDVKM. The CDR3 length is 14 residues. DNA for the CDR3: TGTGCCAGCAGTCCCGACAGGAATTCTCAGCCCCAGCATTTT. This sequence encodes CASSPDRNSQPQHF.

The CDR3 here is CASSSAGGVTDTQYF. The CDR3 nucleotides are TGTGCCAGCAGCTCTGCGGGAGGAGTCACAGATACGCAGTATTTT. V is TRBV11-3 and J is TRBJ2-3; 8 bases map to TRBD2. Germline trimming cut 4 bases from V and 2 bases from J; bases unmatched to any gene: 5. CDR3 length equals 15 residues. Germline CDR1 reads SGHNT; CDR2 reads YENEEA.

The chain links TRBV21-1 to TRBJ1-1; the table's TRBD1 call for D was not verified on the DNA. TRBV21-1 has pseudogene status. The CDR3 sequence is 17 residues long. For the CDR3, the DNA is TGTGCCAGCAGCAAATCCGGGACAGGGAGGAGAGGCACTGAAGCTTTCTTT. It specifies CASSKSGTGRRGTEAFF.

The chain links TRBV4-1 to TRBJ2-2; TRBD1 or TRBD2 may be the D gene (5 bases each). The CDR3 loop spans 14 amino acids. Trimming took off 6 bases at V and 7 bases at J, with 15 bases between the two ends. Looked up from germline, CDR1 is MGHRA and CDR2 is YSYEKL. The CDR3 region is CASRTGTLGGELFF. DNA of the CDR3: TGCGCCAGCAGGACCGGGACCTTGGGCGGGGAGCTGTTTTTT.

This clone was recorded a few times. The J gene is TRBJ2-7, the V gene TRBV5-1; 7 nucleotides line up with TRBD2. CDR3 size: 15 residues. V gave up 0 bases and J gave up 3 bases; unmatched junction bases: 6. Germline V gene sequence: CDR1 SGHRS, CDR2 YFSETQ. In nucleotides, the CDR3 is TGCGCCAGCAGCTTGGAGGGAGGGGCTTTCTACGAGCAGTACTTC. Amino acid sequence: CASSLEGGAFYEQYF.

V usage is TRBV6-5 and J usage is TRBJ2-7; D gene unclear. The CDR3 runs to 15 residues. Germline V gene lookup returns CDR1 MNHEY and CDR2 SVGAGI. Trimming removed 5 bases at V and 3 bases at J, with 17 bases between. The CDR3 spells CASSRSQTNGYEQYF. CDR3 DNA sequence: TGTGCCAGCAGTCGCTCCCAGACGAACGGCTACGAGCAGTACTTC.

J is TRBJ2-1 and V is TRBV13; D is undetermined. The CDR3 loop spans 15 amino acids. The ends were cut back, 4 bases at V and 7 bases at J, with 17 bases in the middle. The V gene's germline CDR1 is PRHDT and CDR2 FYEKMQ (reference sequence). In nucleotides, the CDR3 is TGTGCCAGCAGCTCCCCCGCTGACATGTTGAATGAGCAGTTCTTC. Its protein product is CASSSPADMLNEQFF.

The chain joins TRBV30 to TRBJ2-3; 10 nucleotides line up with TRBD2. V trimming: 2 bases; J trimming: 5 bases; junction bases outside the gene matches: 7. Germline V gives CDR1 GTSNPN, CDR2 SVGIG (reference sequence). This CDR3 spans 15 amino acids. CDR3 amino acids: CAWSRASGRGDTQYF. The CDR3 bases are TGTGCCTGGAGTCGGGCTAGCGGGAGAGGAGATACGCAGTATTTT.

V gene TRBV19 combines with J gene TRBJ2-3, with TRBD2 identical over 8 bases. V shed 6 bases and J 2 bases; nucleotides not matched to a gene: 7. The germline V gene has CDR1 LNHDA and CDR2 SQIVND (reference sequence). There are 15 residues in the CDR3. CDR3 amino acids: CASSVAGKNTDTQYF. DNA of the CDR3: TGTGCCAGTAGCGTAGCGGGGAAAAACACAGATACGCAGTATTTT.

Written as DNA, the CDR3 is TGTGCCTGGAGCCGAAGGCTCGAGCAGTACTTC. This translates into CAWSRRLEQYF. V is TRBV30 and J is TRBJ2-7; no clear D gene. CDR3 length: 11 amino acids. The germline V and J ends were trimmed by 3 bases and 6 bases, with 9 bases remaining between them. The germline V gene encodes CDR1 GTSNPN and CDR2 SVGIG (reference sequence).

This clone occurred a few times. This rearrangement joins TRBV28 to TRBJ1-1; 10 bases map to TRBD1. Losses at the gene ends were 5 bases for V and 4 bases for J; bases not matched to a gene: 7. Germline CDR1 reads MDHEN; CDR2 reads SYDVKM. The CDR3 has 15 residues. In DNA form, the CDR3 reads TGTGCCAGCAGTCCCCCGAGGACAGGGGGCACTGAAGCTTTCTTT. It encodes CASSPPRTGGTEAFF.